This TCR beta chain derives from a study of blood T cell repertoires in COVID-19. As for the study in general: PBMCs, B-cell-depleted T cells, or T cells were the source of the cDNA or gDNA that made up the material.

Original processing notes: Reference gene primer amplification gave estimated nucleated cell counts. Profiled with immunoSEQ multiplex PCR; TCRdb holds only in-frame clones, not every one. That table supplies the V and J calls and clone size; D and trimming were determined from the DNA. Of about 90,000 clones in the sample, approximately 84% are singletons; the top ten hold roughly 6.3%. The receptor was derived from a man aged 60 to 69 with acute or convalescent COVID-19. The sample consisted of peripheral blood.

CDR3 loop: CATSDPGTGVRVDTGELFF. The CDR3 nucleotides read TGTGCCACCAGTGATCCCGGGACAGGGGTAAGGGTGGACACCGGGGAGCTGTTTTTT. The gene calls are TRBV24-1 and TRBJ2-2, with TRBD1 matching over 10 bases. This CDR3 region has 19 residues. V lost 3 bases, J lost 3 bases, and 12 bases stayed unmatched. Germline V gene sequence: CDR1 KGHDR, CDR2 SFDVKD.